This is a list of T cell receptor beta chains from one sample in a study of T cell therapy after organ transplantation. Their antigens are not known. Profiled with immunoSEQ multiplex PCR; TCRdb holds only in-frame clones, not every one. The table records 40,000 to 60,000 clones, 85% to 95% of them present only once. The sequences come from CD8+ T cells from blood, collected before autologous CMV-specific T cell therapy. These receptors came from a human patient who had received a solid organ transplant and had CMV disease. Each CDR3 is given with its conserved first and last residue. The D gene is left open where the match is weak. Clone sizes are given selectively: once, few, many, or a class where the clone is expanded.

NA	TRBV4-1	TRBJ2-3	NA	TGCGCCAGCAGCTTGACGGCCGCAGATACGCAGTATTTT	CASSLTAADTQYF
TRBD1	TRBV4-2	TRBJ1-1	once	TGTGCCAGCAGCCCAGGGGGGGCTCCTGAAGCTTTCTTT	CASSPGGAPEAFF
NA	TRBV4-2	TRBJ2-7	NA	TGTGCCAGCAGCCAAGAGATCAGGCAGATCACCTACGAGCAGTACTTC	CASSQEIRQITYEQYF
TRBD2	TRBV29-1	TRBJ2-1	NA	TGCAGCGGACTAGCGGGAGGGCCCTATGAGCAGTTCTTC	CSGLAGGPYEQFF
NA	TRBV19	TRBJ1-2	NA	TGTGCCAGCAAACTTGGAGGGGGGAACTATGGCTACACCTTC	CASKLGGGNYGYTF
NA	TRBV4-1	TRBJ1-4	NA	TGCGCCAGCAGCCAAGCGTATAGGGGGAGGGGGGAAAATGAAAAACTGTTTTTT	CASSQAYRGRGENEKLFF
TRBD1	TRBV19	TRBJ1-5	NA	TGTGCCAGTAGTATAGATCCCCCACAGGGGTCACAGCCCCAGCATTTT	CASSIDPPQGSQPQHF
NA	TRBV25-1	TRBJ1-2	NA	TGTGCCAGCAGTGAAAACAGGGTGTCCTATGGCTACACCTTC	CASSENRVSYGYTF
NA	TRBV7-8	TRBJ2-1	NA	TGTGCCAGCAGCCCAAGACTAGATTGGACCTACAATGAGCAGTTCTTC	CASSPRLDWTYNEQFF
NA	TRBV4-3	TRBJ2-3	NA	TGCGCCAGCAGCCACTCAACAGGGTTCCGCACAGATACGCAGTATTTT	CASSHSTGFRTDTQYF
TRBD1	TRBV29-1	TRBJ2-7	NA	TGCAGCGTTGAAGCGTCGAGGACAGGGGCCTACGAGCAGTACTTC	CSVEASRTGAYEQYF
NA	TRBV7-2	TRBJ1-1	NA	TGTGCCAGCAGCTACACGCCAGGGGCTTTCTTT	CASSYTPGAFF
NA	TRBV7-9	TRBJ1-5	NA	TGTGCCAGCAGCTTAGGGCGAAATAGCAATCAGCCCCAGCATTTT	CASSLGRNSNQPQHF
NA	TRBV28	TRBJ2-3	once	TGTGCCAGCAGTCATCCGCAAATTCGAGGCGCAGATACGCAGTATTTT	CASSHPQIRGADTQYF
NA	TRBV28	TRBJ2-7	once	TGTGCCAGCAGTTTACAGGGCTACGAGCAGTACTTC	CASSLQGYEQYF
NA	TRBV7-9	TRBJ1-3	NA	TGTGCCAGCAGCTTAGGTGCAGGCTCCTCTGGAAACACCATATATTTT	CASSLGAGSSGNTIYF
NA	TRBV5-4	TRBJ1-2	NA	TGTGCCAGCAGCAAATACGGGACGGCCGGGTACTATGGCTACACCTTC	CASSKYGTAGYYGYTF
NA	TRBV7-9	TRBJ1-5	NA	TGTGCCAGCAGCTTGGACGGATTCAATCAGCCCCAGCATTTT	CASSLDGFNQPQHF
TRBD2	TRBV11-2	TRBJ2-5	NA	TGTGCCAGCAGCTTTGCGGGCTATAGCGGGCAAGAGACCCAGTACTTC	CASSFAGYSGQETQYF
NA	TRBV27	TRBJ2-5	NA	TGTGCCAGCAGTTTACCGAGCGGGACCCAGTACTTC	CASSLPSGTQYF
NA	TRBV6-5	TRBJ1-1	NA	TGTGCCAGCAGCCCCCCCTTTGAAGGGTTGACTGAAGCTTTCTTT	CASSPPFEGLTEAFF
TRBD1	TRBV29-1	TRBJ2-7	NA	TGCAGCGTTGAGGGTTCGGACAGGGACCCCTACGAGCAGTACTTC	CSVEGSDRDPYEQYF
NA	TRBV29-1	TRBJ2-7	NA	TGCAGCGTGCGCCTTCTGGACGGCACCTACGAGCAGTACTTC	CSVRLLDGTYEQYF
TRBD1	TRBV4-3	TRBJ1-1	NA	TGCGCCAGCAGCCAGCCGGGACAGGGGGCCACTGAAGCTTTCTTT	CASSQPGQGATEAFF
NA	TRBV7-2	TRBJ1-1	NA	TGTGCCAGCAGCTTAGCTGTGATAGGGAACACTGAAGCTTTCTTT	CASSLAVIGNTEAFF
NA	TRBV7-9	TRBJ2-7	NA	TGTGCCAGCAGCTCCCCCGTGGTCCACGAGCAGTACTTC	CASSSPVVHEQYF
TRBD1	TRBV30	TRBJ2-7	NA	TGTGCCTGGAGTCTAGGGACAGGCGAGCAGTACTTC	CAWSLGTGEQYF
NA	TRBV5-8	TRBJ1-1	NA	TGTGCCAGCAGCTTGGGAGGGCACACTGAAGCTTTCTTT	CASSLGGHTEAFF
NA	TRBV7-5	TRBJ1-5	NA	TGTGTCAGAAGCCATGTGACGAGAAATAGCAATCAGCCCCAGCATTTT	CVRSHVTRNSNQPQHF
TRBD1	TRBV27	TRBJ1-1	NA	TGTGCCAGCAGTGACCGACAGGGGGCGGACACTGAAGCTTTCTTT	CASSDRQGADTEAFF
TRBD2	TRBV2	TRBJ2-1	once	TGTGCCAGCAGTGAAGCGCTTCCGGGGACTAGCGGGATCAATGAGCAGTTCTTC	CASSEALPGTSGINEQFF
NA	TRBV5-5	TRBJ1-5	NA	TGTGCCAGCAGCTTGAGGGGAGGGGCGGCCCAGCCCCAGCATTTT	CASSLRGGAAQPQHF
TRBD1	TRBV29-1	TRBJ2-5	NA	TGCAGCGTTGAATCCGGACAGGGGGCTAGGGAGACCCAGTACTTC	CSVESGQGARETQYF
NA	TRBV6-5	TRBJ1-5	once	TGTGCCAGCAGCCCAGTCACAGGGAAAGGTCAGCCCCAGCATTTT	CASSPVTGKGQPQHF
TRBD2	TRBV15	TRBJ2-2	NA	TGTGCCACCAGCCGAGCGGGAGACACCGGGGAGCTGTTTTTT	CATSRAGDTGELFF
NA	TRBV4-3	TRBJ1-1	NA	TGCGCCAGCAGCCAGCTGTACCGGGAGAAGAACACTGAAGCTTTCTTT	CASSQLYREKNTEAFF
TRBD2	TRBV9	TRBJ2-7	NA	TGTGCCAGCAGCGTAGACAGCGGGAGGGCTCCCTCCTACGAGCAGTACTTC	CASSVDSGRAPSYEQYF
TRBD1	TRBV11-3	TRBJ1-2	NA	TGTGCCAGCAGCCGAACCTCCGGGACAGGGGACTACTATGGCTACACCTTC	CASSRTSGTGDYYGYTF
NA	TRBV30	TRBJ2-3	NA	TGTGCCTGGAGGCTCAAGGAATATACGCAGTATTTT	CAWRLKEYTQYF
NA	TRBV5-6	TRBJ1-5	NA	TGTGCCAGCAGCTTGGGTCAGGGCCGCAATCAGCCCCAGCATTTT	CASSLGQGRNQPQHF
NA	TRBV30	TRBJ1-2	NA	TGTGCCTGGAGTGTCGGCGGCGCGGGGGGCTATGGCTACACCTTC	CAWSVGGAGGYGYTF
TRBD1	TRBV6-5	TRBJ1-5	NA	TGTGCCAGCGGAAGGGACAGCCACAATCAGCCCCAGCATTTT	CASGRDSHNQPQHF
TRBD1	TRBV27	TRBJ1-4	NA	TGTGCCAGCAGTACCTCGGACAGGGACGGTGAAAAACTGTTTTTT	CASSTSDRDGEKLFF
TRBD2	TRBV10-1	TRBJ2-5	NA	TGCGCCAGCAGTGAGGCCCGGTTTAAAGCGGGAGAAGAGACCCAGTACTTC	CASSEARFKAGEETQYF